A selection of T cell receptor beta chains follows, all from one sample in a study of blood T cell repertoires in COVID-19. Only in-frame clones appear in the TCRdb table, and some are missing; sequencing was by immunoSEQ multiplex PCR. The table has around 180,000 clones, roughly nine tenths seen once. The sequenced sample was peripheral blood. These receptors were obtained from a man aged 65 to 79 with active or convalescent COVID-19. The CDR3 runs from the conserved cysteine through the conserved F or W. The order of the fields is CDR3 protein, CDR3 DNA, D gene, clone size, V gene, J gene. The D gene is left open where the match is weak. Not every row has a clone size; where given, it reads once, few, many or a size class.

cdr3_aa: CASSSIGQGGDEQYF
cdr3_nt: TGTGCCAGCAGCTCTATAGGACAGGGAGGGGACGAGCAGTACTTC
d_call: -
clone_size: -
v_call: TRBV27
j_call: TRBJ2-7

cdr3_aa: CASGGGMNTGELFF
cdr3_nt: TGTGCCAGCGGAGGAGGCATGAACACCGGGGAGCTGTTTTTT
d_call: -
clone_size: few
v_call: TRBV9
j_call: TRBJ2-2

cdr3_aa: CASSGPVDTQYF
cdr3_nt: TGTGCCAGCAGCGGGCCAGTGGATACGCAGTATTTT
d_call: -
clone_size: once
v_call: TRBV9
j_call: TRBJ2-3

cdr3_aa: CASSPNTGEANYGYTF
cdr3_nt: TGTGCCAGCAGCCCCAATACAGGTGAAGCTAACTATGGCTACACCTTC
d_call: -
clone_size: -
v_call: TRBV7-8
j_call: TRBJ1-2

cdr3_aa: CASSLFREQETQYF
cdr3_nt: TGTGCCAGCAGTTTATTCAGGGAACAAGAGACCCAGTACTTC
d_call: -
clone_size: -
v_call: TRBV27
j_call: TRBJ2-5

cdr3_aa: CASSLMGQGARNYGYTF
cdr3_nt: TGTGCCAGCAGTTTAATGGGGCAGGGGGCGCGAAACTATGGCTACACCTTC
d_call: TRBD1
clone_size: -
v_call: TRBV28
j_call: TRBJ1-2

cdr3_aa: CASSRASGHYNEQFF
cdr3_nt: TGTGCCAGCTCACGCGCCAGCGGGCATTACAATGAGCAGTTCTTC
d_call: -
clone_size: -
v_call: TRBV18
j_call: TRBJ2-1

cdr3_aa: CASSLSAASYEQYF
cdr3_nt: TGTGCCAGCAGCCTAAGCGCGGCCTCCTACGAGCAGTACTTC
d_call: -
clone_size: -
v_call: TRBV7-9
j_call: TRBJ2-7

cdr3_aa: CASSYFGDSGNTIYF
cdr3_nt: TGTGCCAGCAGTTATTTCGGAGACTCTGGAAACACCATATATTTT
d_call: -
clone_size: -
v_call: TRBV6-5
j_call: TRBJ1-3

cdr3_aa: CASSFRLAGPRVTGELFF
cdr3_nt: TGTGCCAGCAGTTTCAGGCTAGCGGGTCCCCGGGTCACCGGGGAGCTGTTTTTT
d_call: TRBD2
clone_size: -
v_call: TRBV28
j_call: TRBJ2-2

cdr3_aa: CASSPETGFYGYTF
cdr3_nt: TGCGCCAGCAGCCCTGAAACAGGGTTCTATGGCTACACCTTC
d_call: -
clone_size: once
v_call: TRBV5-1
j_call: TRBJ1-2

cdr3_aa: CASSERYGYTF
cdr3_nt: TGCGCCAGCAGTGAACGGTATGGCTACACCTTC
d_call: -
clone_size: few
v_call: TRBV10-2
j_call: TRBJ1-2

cdr3_aa: CATSRTGLETQYF
cdr3_nt: TGTGCCACCAGCCGGACAGGGCTAGAGACCCAGTACTTC
d_call: TRBD1
clone_size: -
v_call: TRBV15
j_call: TRBJ2-5

cdr3_aa: CASSEGAGGSYNEQFF
cdr3_nt: TGCGCCAGCAGTGAGGGGGCAGGGGGATCCTACAATGAGCAGTTCTTC
d_call: TRBD1
clone_size: -
v_call: TRBV10-1
j_call: TRBJ2-1

cdr3_aa: CASSPGTGGSGYTF
cdr3_nt: TGCGCCAGCAGCCCCGGGACAGGGGGTAGTGGCTACACCTTC
d_call: TRBD1
clone_size: -
v_call: TRBV5-1
j_call: TRBJ1-2

cdr3_aa: CASSFGTGGDSPLHF
cdr3_nt: TGTGCCAGCAGCTTCGGGACAGGGGGGGATTCACCCCTCCACTTT
d_call: TRBD1
clone_size: -
v_call: TRBV7-9
j_call: TRBJ1-6

cdr3_aa: CASSVQAMQETQYF
cdr3_nt: TGTGCCAGCAGTGTTCAAGCCATGCAAGAGACCCAGTACTTC
d_call: -
clone_size: -
v_call: TRBV2
j_call: TRBJ2-5

cdr3_aa: CASSPLFGRNYNEQFF
cdr3_nt: TGTGCCAGCAGTCCACTTTTCGGGAGAAACTACAATGAGCAGTTCTTC
d_call: -
clone_size: few
v_call: TRBV27
j_call: TRBJ2-1

cdr3_aa: CASSPTGAGNTIYF
cdr3_nt: TGTGCCAGCAGCCCGACAGGGGCTGGAAACACCATATATTTT
d_call: TRBD1
clone_size: -
v_call: TRBV7-9
j_call: TRBJ1-3

cdr3_aa: CASSLRRGGNQPQHF
cdr3_nt: TGTGCCAGCAGTTTAAGGAGAGGTGGCAATCAGCCCCAGCATTTT
d_call: -
clone_size: few
v_call: TRBV27
j_call: TRBJ1-5

cdr3_aa: CASRRTGADSGGYTF
cdr3_nt: TGTGCCAGTAGAAGGACAGGGGCGGACTCGGGAGGCTACACCTTC
d_call: TRBD1
clone_size: few
v_call: TRBV19
j_call: TRBJ1-2

cdr3_aa: CASSLGLAPYEQYF
cdr3_nt: TGTGCCAGCAGCTTAGGACTAGCGCCGTACGAGCAGTACTTC
d_call: TRBD2
clone_size: -
v_call: TRBV9
j_call: TRBJ2-7

cdr3_aa: CASSYSKAGGYHEQYF
cdr3_nt: TGTGCCAGCAGTTACTCGAAAGCGGGGGGGTACCACGAGCAGTACTTC
d_call: TRBD2
clone_size: -
v_call: TRBV6-2/TRBV6-3
j_call: TRBJ2-7

cdr3_aa: CAWSADRGRYGYTF
cdr3_nt: TGTGCCTGGAGTGCCGACAGGGGGAGATATGGCTACACCTTC
d_call: TRBD1
clone_size: -
v_call: TRBV30
j_call: TRBJ1-2

cdr3_aa: CATSDPAPLAGVSTGTDTQYF
cdr3_nt: TGTGCCACCAGTGATCCAGCCCCACTAGCGGGAGTGTCGACTGGCACAGATACGCAGTATTTT
d_call: TRBD2
clone_size: -
v_call: TRBV24-1
j_call: TRBJ2-3

cdr3_aa: CASSQGRNTEAFF
cdr3_nt: TGCGCCAGCAGTCAGGGGCGGAACACTGAAGCTTTCTTT
d_call: -
clone_size: -
v_call: TRBV10-1
j_call: TRBJ1-1

cdr3_aa: CATSRTGGVSYGYTF
cdr3_nt: TGTGCCACCAGCAGGACAGGGGGCGTTTCCTATGGCTACACCTTC
d_call: TRBD1
clone_size: once
v_call: TRBV15
j_call: TRBJ1-2

cdr3_aa: CASSSRGTYGYTF
cdr3_nt: TGTGCCAGCAGCTCCAGGGGTACCTATGGCTACACCTTC
d_call: -
clone_size: -
v_call: TRBV5-8
j_call: TRBJ1-2

cdr3_aa: CAISGALAGDETQYF
cdr3_nt: TGTGCCATCAGTGGCGCATTAGCGGGAGACGAGACCCAGTACTTC
d_call: TRBD2
clone_size: once
v_call: TRBV10-3
j_call: TRBJ2-5

cdr3_aa: CASSPRTGYNQPQHF
cdr3_nt: TGTGCCAGCAGTCCACGGACAGGTTACAATCAGCCCCAGCATTTT
d_call: TRBD1
clone_size: -
v_call: TRBV6-2/TRBV6-3
j_call: TRBJ1-5

cdr3_aa: CASSLRDTGEQYF
cdr3_nt: TGTGCCAGCAGCTTACGGGACACTGGCGAGCAGTACTTC
d_call: -
clone_size: -
v_call: TRBV7-7
j_call: TRBJ2-7

cdr3_aa: CASSESTSGGYTDTQYF
cdr3_nt: TGCGCCAGCAGTGAGTCGACTAGCGGGGGGTACACAGATACGCAGTATTTT
d_call: TRBD2
clone_size: -
v_call: TRBV10-1
j_call: TRBJ2-3

cdr3_aa: CASSPRGRSNTEAFF
cdr3_nt: TGTGCCAGCAGCCCCCGGGGGAGGTCGAACACTGAAGCTTTCTTT
d_call: -
clone_size: -
v_call: TRBV6-2/TRBV6-3
j_call: TRBJ1-1

cdr3_aa: CASKDSRGFEAFF
cdr3_nt: TGTGCCAGCAAAGACAGCAGGGGTTTTGAAGCTTTCTTT
d_call: -
clone_size: -
v_call: TRBV28
j_call: TRBJ1-1

cdr3_aa: CATSDRQDTEAFF
cdr3_nt: TGTGCCACCAGTGACAGACAGGACACTGAAGCTTTCTTT
d_call: -
clone_size: -
v_call: TRBV24-1
j_call: TRBJ1-1

cdr3_aa: CASSWTSGFTDTQYF
cdr3_nt: TGTGCCAGCAGCTGGACTAGCGGGTTTACAGATACGCAGTATTTT
d_call: TRBD2
clone_size: -
v_call: TRBV11-2
j_call: TRBJ2-3

cdr3_aa: CASSRDGGFGEQYF
cdr3_nt: TGTGCCAGCAGCCGGGACGGGGGTTTCGGAGAGCAGTACTTC
d_call: -
clone_size: -
v_call: TRBV11-2
j_call: TRBJ2-7

cdr3_aa: CSASPEAAGSYNEQFF
cdr3_nt: TGCAGTGCTAGTCCCGAGGCGGCAGGGTCCTACAATGAGCAGTTCTTC
d_call: -
clone_size: -
v_call: TRBV20-1
j_call: TRBJ2-1

cdr3_aa: CATSPGGTRDQETQYF
cdr3_nt: TGTGCCACCAGCCCGGGAGGGACTAGAGACCAAGAGACCCAGTACTTC
d_call: TRBD2
clone_size: -
v_call: TRBV15
j_call: TRBJ2-5

cdr3_aa: CASSEREGGSADTQYF
cdr3_nt: TGTGCCAGCAGTGAAAGGGAAGGGGGCTCTGCAGATACGCAGTATTTT
d_call: TRBD1
clone_size: -
v_call: TRBV6-1
j_call: TRBJ2-3

cdr3_aa: CASSRAGSPYNEQFF
cdr3_nt: TGTGCCAGCAGCCGGGCGGGGAGCCCCTACAATGAGCAGTTCTTC
d_call: -
clone_size: -
v_call: TRBV11-3
j_call: TRBJ2-1

cdr3_aa: CASRVGGVGNQPQHF
cdr3_nt: TGTGCCAGCAGGGTGGGGGGGGTTGGCAATCAGCCCCAGCATTTT
d_call: -
clone_size: -
v_call: TRBV2
j_call: TRBJ1-5